This TCR beta chain was identified in a study of CD8+ T cells in alopecia areata. The sample's treatment: oral pan-JAK inhibitor, 5-10 mg twice daily. This clone appeared a few times. The CDR3 sequence is 12 residues long. V gave up 4 bases and J gave up 2 bases, with 8 bases separating them. Germline V gene sequence: CDR1 SQVTM, CDR2 ANQGSEA. Extracted RNA was reverse transcribed into cDNA, the sequencing template. TCRdb's copy holds only in-frame clones and misses some; the assay was immunoSEQ multiplex PCR. In the table there are around 190,000 clones, over 55% of which are singletons. This clonotype was obtained from a human donor with alopecia areata. The chain uses TRBV29-1 and TRBJ2-5; tentative D call: TRBD2 (5 bases). The sample consisted of CD4+ T cells sorted from blood, taken at week 24, from a patient treated with tofacitinib. In nucleotides, the CDR3 is TGCAGCGTTGGAGAGGGACAAGAGACCCAGTACTTC. Encoded protein: CSVGEGQETQYF. The whole variable domain, filled in from reference TRBV29-1 and TRBJ2-5, reads SAVISQKPSRDICQRGTSLTIQCQVDSQVTMMFWYRQQPGQSLTLIATANQGSEATYESGFVIDKFPISRPNLTFSTLTVSNMSPEDSSIYLCSVGEGQETQYFGPGTRLLVL.